Listed here are 28 T cell receptor beta chains from one sample, sequenced in a study of cytomegalovirus exposure and HLA in healthy donors. PCR employed 60 Vbeta and 13 Jbeta primers. The table came from immunoSEQ multiplex PCR; TCRdb's copy has only in-frame clones and leaves some out. The sample consists of about 90,000 clones, roughly 80% of them appearing once. Sequencing was done on a sample of PBMCs. The source of these receptors is a man younger than 35 in good health and CMV-seronegative.

The chain employs TRBV5-4 and TRBJ2-5; a possible D gene is TRBD1 (5 bases). Looked up from germline, CDR1 is SGHNT and CDR2 is YYREEE (reference sequence). Trimming stripped 4 bases from V and 3 bases from J, with 7 bases between. CDR3 length: 12 residues. DNA for the CDR3: TGTGCCAGCAGCCCACAGGAAGAGACCCAGTACTTC. This codes for CASSPQEETQYF.

This chain uses TRBV27 with TRBJ2-1; 15 nucleotides line up with TRBD2. Trimming took 5 bases from V and 7 from J; bases not matched to a gene: 9. The CDR3 covers 17 residues. In germline, CDR1 is MNHEY, CDR2 SMNVEV (reference sequence). The CDR3 DNA sequence: TGTGCCAGCAGTCCCGGACTAGCGGGAGGGCCGGGGAATGAGCAGTTCTTC. Translation gives CASSPGLAGGPGNEQFF.

Only a few counts were recorded for this clone. The chain uses TRBV7-2 and TRBJ2-2; no clear D gene. Between the trimmed V and J ends, which lost 0 bases and 2 bases, there was a span of 7 bases. The length of the CDR3 is 15 residues. Germline loops: CDR1 SGHTA, CDR2 FQGNSA. Here the CDR3 reads CASSLAGLNTGELFF. In DNA form, the CDR3 reads TGTGCCAGCAGCTTAGCTGGCCTTAACACCGGGGAGCTGTTTTTT.

This clone appeared once. The chain has TRBV7-2 and TRBJ1-5; 7 positions agree with TRBD1. CDR3 length: 14 amino acids. J gave up 6 bases and V 5 bases, and 7 bases lay outside the gene matches. Germline assignment: CDR1 SGHTA and CDR2 FQGNSA. In DNA form, the CDR3 reads TGTGCCAGCAGCCCAGGGGGGTTTCGTCAGCCCCAGCATTTT. The encoded protein is CASSPGGFRQPQHF.

The chain has TRBV6-6 and TRBJ2-1, with TRBD2 matching over 7 bases. CDR3 length: 15 residues. CDR1 is MNHNY and CDR2 is SVGAGI in the germline V gene (reference sequence). J was trimmed by 6 bases and V by 0 bases; bases with no gene match: 5. The CDR3 nucleotides are TGTGCCAGCAGTTACTCGAACGGGAGGAGCAATGAGCAGTTCTTC. This sequence encodes CASSYSNGRSNEQFF.

The chain employs TRBV27 and TRBJ1-4; 10 bases are shared with TRBD1. There are 17 residues in the CDR3. Germline CDR1 reads MNHEY; CDR2 reads SMNVEV (reference sequence). The J segment lost 2 bases and the V segment lost 5 bases, leaving 8 bases of the junction unmatched. CDR3 in DNA: TGTGCCAGCAGTACACGGACAGGGGGAGCGACTAATGAAAAACTGTTTTTT. Translation gives CASSTRTGGATNEKLFF.

In nucleotides, the CDR3 is TGCAGCGTTGAAGCTCTAGGAGCTTTCTTT. Encoded protein: CSVEALGAFF. The V call is TRBV29-1, the J call TRBJ1-1; the D is unclear. This CDR3 contains 10 residues. CDR1 and CDR2 from the germline V gene are SQVTM and ANQGSEA. V lost 1 base, J lost 10 bases, and 7 bases lay in between.

This chain links TRBV11-2 with TRBJ2-5, with D possibly being TRBD2 (6 bases). CDR1 is SGHAT, CDR2 FQNNGV, per germline. The CDR3 covers 13 residues. Between the trimmed V and J ends, which lost 5 bases and 9 bases, there was a span of 16 bases. The CDR3 loop reads CASSLTIREAQYF. CDR3 sequence (DNA): TGTGCCAGCAGCCTTACGATTAGGGAGGCCCAGTACTTC.

The CDR3 region is CASSSGTGRQETQYF. DNA of the CDR3: TGTGCCAGCAGCTCCGGGACAGGCAGACAAGAGACCCAGTACTTC. The chain has TRBV11-2 and TRBJ2-5, with TRBD1 matching over 8 bases. The CDR3 extends over 15 amino acids. Germline lookup yields CDR1 SGHAT and CDR2 FQNNGV. V lost 4 bases, J lost 2 bases, and 6 bases stayed unmatched. Looking up the rest from reference TRBV11-2 and TRBJ2-5 gives the full variable domain: EAGVAQSPRYKIIEKRQSVAFWCNPISGHATLYWYQQILGQGPKLLIQFQNNGVVDDSQLPKDRFSAERLKGVDSTLKIQPAKLEDSAVYLCASSSGTGRQETQYFGPGTRLLVL.

The chain links TRBV30 to TRBJ2-3; TRBD2 matches at 10 bases. The CDR3 covers 14 residues. V was pared by 3 bases and J by 5 bases, with 5 bases of the junction left unmatched. Germline CDR1 and CDR2: GTSNPN and SVGIG (reference sequence). CDR3 region: CAWSLAGVIDTQYF. CDR3 bases: TGTGCCTGGAGCCTAGCGGGAGTGATAGATACGCAGTATTTT.

V usage is TRBV5-1 and J usage is TRBJ2-7; possibly TRBD2 for D (5 bases). Germline V lookup: CDR1 SGHRS, CDR2 YFSETQ. The CDR3 spans 15 residues. Trimming left V 1 base short and J 2 bases short, with 13 bases between. CDR3 amino acids: CASSLSRARPYEQYF. For the CDR3, the DNA is TGCGCCAGCAGCTTGTCGCGGGCCAGACCCTACGAGCAGTACTTC.

The chain joins TRBV15 to TRBJ1-2; TRBD1 is a possible D gene (5 bases). This CDR3 has 15 residues. Germline CDR1 reads LNHNV; CDR2 reads YYDKDF (reference sequence). V was shortened by 1 base and J by 5 bases, with 14 bases between the two germline ends. This CDR3 reads CATSRVSGKGYGYTF. DNA of the CDR3: TGTGCCACCAGCAGAGTATCAGGGAAGGGTTATGGCTACACCTTC.

The chain recombines TRBV15 with TRBJ2-4; D unclear. The V gene's germline CDR1 is LNHNV and CDR2 YYDKDF (reference sequence). The CDR3 is made up of 17 amino acids. V was clipped by 1 base and J by 3 bases, with 16 bases between them. The CDR3 DNA reads TGTGCCACCAGCAGAGTAAAAACGGGTACCCTCAAAAACATTCAGTACTTC. This codes for CATSRVKTGTLKNIQYF.

The rearrangement uses TRBV6-5 and TRBJ1-2; D is uncertain. The CDR3 is 12 amino acids. V was cut by 6 bases and J by 2 bases, with 7 bases left in between. In germline, CDR1 is MNHEY, CDR2 SVGAGI. The CDR3 bases are TGTGCCAGCAGGACGGAGAACTATGGCTACACCTTC. The encoded protein is CASRTENYGYTF.

The gene calls are TRBV7-8 and TRBJ2-7; D gene ambiguous. CDR1 and CDR2 (germline): SGHVS, FQNEAQ. Trimming left V 3 bases short and J 6 bases short, with 9 bases between. The CDR3 has 12 residues. The CDR3 loop is CASSFRSGEQYF. The CDR3 DNA follows: TGTGCCAGCAGCTTCCGCTCAGGCGAGCAGTACTTC.

The J gene is TRBJ2-1, the V gene TRBV10-3, with 11 bases that match TRBD2. This CDR3 has 16 amino acids. Germline V CDR1 and CDR2: ENHRY, SYGVKD. The V segment lost 6 bases and the J segment 7 bases; nucleotides outside the gene matches: 11. CDR3 sequence (DNA): TGTGCCATCAGGCAGACTAGCGGGATTGTCGGGAATGAGCAGTTCTTC. Translating gives CAIRQTSGIVGNEQFF.

The chain carries TRBV28 and TRBJ2-1; 8 bases fit TRBD1. The J segment lost 6 bases and the V segment lost 6 bases, leaving 4 bases of the junction unmatched. CDR1 is MDHEN and CDR2 is SYDVKM in the germline V gene. The CDR3 has 13 residues. Here the CDR3 reads CASRTGAVNEQFF. The CDR3 DNA is TGTGCCAGCAGGACAGGGGCGGTCAATGAGCAGTTCTTC.

The J gene is TRBJ2-3, the V gene TRBV19, with 9 bases matching TRBD2. The CDR3 is 16 amino acids. The J segment lost 2 bases and the V segment lost 0 bases, leaving 3 bases of the junction unmatched. The germline gives CDR1 LNHDA, CDR2 SQIVND (reference sequence). CDR3 residues: CASSIDLAGDTDTQYF. The CDR3, as DNA: TGTGCCAGTAGTATAGATTTAGCGGGGGACACAGATACGCAGTATTTT. Variable domain in full (rest from reference TRBV19 and TRBJ2-3): DGGITQSPKYLFRKEGQNVTLSCEQNLNHDAMYWYRQDPGQGLRLIYYSQIVNDFQKGDIAEGYSVSREKKESFPLTVTSAQKNPTAFYLCASSIDLAGDTDTQYFGPGTRLTVL.

The CDR3 nucleotides read TGCGCCAGCAGAAGGACTGGCTCTAGCACAGATACGCAGTATTTT. Translated: CASRRTGSSTDTQYF. V usage is TRBV10-1 and J usage is TRBJ2-3, with D possibly being TRBD2 (5 bases). Germline V gives CDR1 WNHNN, CDR2 SYGVQD (reference sequence). This CDR3 is built from 15 residues. V was cut by 6 bases and J by 0 bases, with 13 bases left in between.

The rearrangement joins TRBV11-2 to TRBJ1-1; D is unclear. The CDR3 covers 15 residues. Trimming stripped 0 bases from V and 0 bases from J, with 8 bases between. The germline gives CDR1 SGHAT, CDR2 FQNNGV. CDR3 nucleotides: TGTGCCAGCAGCTTAGACACAGCTATGAACACTGAAGCTTTCTTT. As protein: CASSLDTAMNTEAFF.

Points on this clone: A junction boundary mismatches the germline segment, possibly from a read error. V is TRBV29-1 and J is TRBJ2-1, with TRBD1 matching over 8 bases. This CDR3 region has 10 residues. Germline lookup yields CDR1 SQVTM and CDR2 ANQGSEA. The CDR3 nucleotides read TGCAGCGTTGAGGGCAGGGGGCGGCTCTTC. The encoded protein is CSVEGRGRLF.

CDR3 region: CASSPRWLAEYNEQFF. CDR3 nucleotides: TGTGCCAGCAGCCCCAGGTGGCTAGCGGAGTACAATGAGCAGTTCTTC. The chain is built from TRBV9 and TRBJ2-1; 7 nucleotides agree with TRBD2. The V segment lost 4 bases and the J segment 4 bases; nucleotides outside the gene matches: 11. The germline CDR1 and CDR2 sequences are SGDLS and YYNGEE. The CDR3 length is 16 residues.

This clone was detected once. This chain connects TRBV4-3 to TRBJ2-1; a weak D match, TRBD2 (5 bases). CDR3 length: 14 amino acids. Germline V lookup: CDR1 LGHNA, CDR2 YSLEER. V was clipped by 0 bases and J by 10 bases, with 13 bases between them. CDR3 sequence (DNA): TGCGCCAGCAGCCAAGACGGGGTAGTGAGGGAGCAGTTCTTC. Translating it yields CASSQDGVVREQFF.

This sequence joins TRBV7-3 and TRBJ2-7; 10 positions match TRBD2. Germline V gene sequence: CDR1 SGHTA, CDR2 FQGTGA. V was clipped by 6 bases and J by 0 bases; unmatched bases: 11. The CDR3 extends over 17 amino acids. This CDR3 is CASSPAGTSAFSYEQYF. In DNA, the CDR3 is TGTGCCAGCAGTCCAGCGGGGACTAGCGCTTTCTCCTACGAGCAGTACTTC.

This chain connects TRBV30 to TRBJ2-3, with D possibly TRBD2 on 6 matching bases. The CDR3 contains 17 residues. Trimming took 4 bases from V and 3 from J, leaving 23 bases between them. Germline CDR1 reads GTSNPN; CDR2 reads SVGIG (reference sequence). CDR3: CAWNIGMFRTTTDTQYF. The CDR3 DNA reads as TGTGCCTGGAATATAGGAATGTTCCGGACTACAACAGATACGCAGTATTTT. Variable domain in full (rest from reference TRBV30 and TRBJ2-3): SQTIHQWPATLVQPVGSPLSLECTVEGTSNPNLYWYRQAAGRGLQLLFYSVGIGQISSEVPQNLSASRPQDRQFILSSKKLLLSDSGFYLCAWNIGMFRTTTDTQYFGPGTRLTVL.

This clone turned up a few times. This chain uses TRBV7-9 with TRBJ1-1, with D unclear. The CDR3 covers 12 residues. Germline V CDR1 and CDR2: SEHNR, FQNEAQ (reference sequence). V was pared by 5 bases and J by 4 bases, with 8 bases between. CDR3 nucleotide sequence: TGTGCCAGCAGCCTTCACGGCACTGAAGCTTTCTTT. Translating it yields CASSLHGTEAFF.

The chain employs TRBV9 and TRBJ2-2; 14 bases match TRBD2. The ends lost 2 bases at V and 7 bases at J; junction bases unmatched: 1. Germline V CDR1 and CDR2: SGDLS, YYNGEE. This CDR3 comprises 15 residues. In nucleotides, the CDR3 is TGTGCCAGCAGCGTCGGACTAGCGGGAGGCGGGGAGCTGTTTTTT. Amino acid sequence: CASSVGLAGGGELFF.

The chain carries TRBV6-5 and TRBJ1-3; the match to TRBD1 covers 9 bases. V shed 6 bases and J 4 bases; nucleotides not matched to a gene: 4. CDR1 is MNHEY, CDR2 SVGAGI, per germline. The CDR3 totals 14 residues. Written as DNA, the CDR3 is TGTGCCAGCAGGGGACAGGGCAAGGGAAACACCATATATTTT. Protein sequence: CASRGQGKGNTIYF.